This is a list of T cell receptor beta chains from one sample in a study of neurological immune-mediated disorders. TCRdb fed the 5' RACE reads into MiXCR, producing one record per CDR3 protein. Of about 55,000 distinct CDR3 sequences in the sample, approximately 3.6% were seen once. Sequenced sample: CD4+ T cells from blood. Receptor source: a woman aged 40 to 50 with multiple sclerosis. CDR3s include the opening cysteine and the closing phenylalanine or tryptophan. The D gene is left open where the match is weak. Size is stated as once, few, many or a size class.

TRBJ2-3 many NA TRBV14 CASSQDHGGTSTDTQYF TGTGCCAGCAGCCAAGACCATGGGGGGACTAGCACAGATACGCAGTATTTT
TRBJ1-5 many NA TRBV2 CASRGQISNQPQHF TGTGCCAGCAGAGGACAGATTAGCAATCAGCCCCAGCATTTT
TRBJ1-1 many NA TRBV20-1 CSARDTGTLNTEAFF TGCAGTGCTAGAGATACCGGGACTCTAAACACTGAAGCTTTCTTT
TRBJ2-3 many NA TRBV6-2/TRBV6-3 CASSPPAGADTQYF TGTGCCAGCAGTCCCCCAGCAGGGGCAGATACGCAGTATTTT
TRBJ2-3 many NA TRBV29-1 CSVEEGPDTQYF TGCAGCGTTGAAGAAGGTCCTGATACGCAGTATTTT
TRBJ1-4 many TRBD1 TRBV27 CASRGTGWGATNEKLFF TGTGCCAGCAGGGGGACAGGGTGGGGGGCAACTAATGAAAAACTGTTTTTT
TRBJ2-3 many TRBD2 TRBV20-1 CSARQRGGLDTQYF TGCAGTGCCCGTCAGCGGGGGGGCCTAGATACGCAGTATTTT
TRBJ1-1 many NA TRBV29-1 CSVEDSNTEAFF TGCAGCGTTGAAGATTCGAACACTGAAGCTTTCTTT
TRBJ2-5 many NA TRBV20-1 CSASGYGFGETQYF TGCAGTGCTAGCGGGTACGGATTTGGAGAGACCCAGTACTTC
TRBJ2-7 many TRBD1 TRBV5-1 CASSVSGTGTTEQYF TGCGCCAGCAGCGTATCCGGGACAGGCACTACCGAGCAGTACTTC
TRBJ2-3 many NA TRBV6-5 CASSPSFTDTQYF TGTGCCAGCAGCCCTAGCTTCACAGATACGCAGTATTTT
TRBJ1-2 many TRBD1 TRBV29-1 CSVEVQGTYGYTF TGCAGCGTTGAAGTACAGGGGACCTATGGCTACACCTTC
TRBJ1-5 many NA TRBV20-1 CSAGLGGGQPQHF TGCAGTGCCGGACTAGGTGGGGGTCAGCCCCAGCATTTT
TRBJ2-1 many TRBD1 TRBV10-3 CATRGQGVPEEQFF TGTGCCACGCGGGGACAGGGGGTCCCGGAAGAGCAGTTCTTC
TRBJ2-3 many NA TRBV7-3 CASSPPRDSFKLTDTQYF TGTGCCAGCAGCCCACCGCGTGACAGCTTTAAGTTAACAGATACGCAGTATTTT
TRBJ2-1 many NA TRBV20-1 CSARRFRNEQFF TGCAGTGCTAGACGCTTCAGGAATGAGCAGTTCTTC
TRBJ2-7 many NA TRBV29-1 CSVSIYEQYF TGCAGCGTTTCGATCTACGAGCAGTACTTC
TRBJ2-5 many NA TRBV11-2 CASSVRGETQYF TGTGCCAGCAGCGTTCGCGGTGAGACCCAGTACTTC
TRBJ2-5 many NA TRBV5-1 CASSTEGQETQYF TGCGCCAGCAGCACAGAAGGTCAAGAGACCCAGTACTTC
TRBJ1-1 many NA TRBV5-6 CASSLRLWGDTEAFF TGTGCCAGCAGCTTGAGACTTTGGGGAGACACTGAAGCTTTCTTT